A single sample gave rise to the 13 T cell receptor beta chains below, sequenced in a study of cytomegalovirus exposure and HLA in healthy donors. Primers included in the PCR were 60 Vbeta and 13 Jbeta primers. This table comes from immunoSEQ multiplex PCR, and its TCRdb copy is limited to in-frame clones, with some not included. The sample carries 120,000 or so clones, approximately 80% recorded once. Sequencing input: PBMCs. These receptors all stem from a man younger than 45 in good health and CMV-seropositive.

This clone showed up just a few times. The chain joins TRBV6-4 to TRBJ2-5; 9 nucleotides align to TRBD2. The CDR3 totals 15 residues. The J segment lost 4 bases and the V segment lost 3 bases, leaving 6 bases of the junction unmatched. Germline V gene lookup returns CDR1 MRHNA and CDR2 SNTAGT. DNA for the CDR3: TGTGCCAGCAGTGAAACCCTAGCGGGGTTAGAGACCCAGTACTTC. This encodes CASSETLAGLETQYF.

The chain uses TRBV28 and TRBJ1-2; 8 bases fit TRBD1. V lost 6 bases and J lost 4; bases outside the gene matches: 10. The CDR3 extends over 15 amino acids. Germline CDR1 and CDR2: MDHEN and SYDVKM. In nucleotides, the CDR3 is TGTGCCAGCAGGTCCCCAGGGGGCGACATCTATGGCTACACCTTC. It is translated as CASRSPGGDIYGYTF.

This rearrangement joins TRBV6-4 to TRBJ1-2; weak D call: TRBD1 (5 bases). Per germline, CDR1 MRHNA and CDR2 SNTAGT. Trimming stripped 0 bases from V and 8 bases from J, with 10 bases between. This CDR3 contains 13 residues. The CDR3 is CASSDSGRVGYTF. The CDR3 DNA is TGTGCCAGCAGTGACTCGGGCAGGGTAGGCTACACCTTC.

The gene calls are TRBV6-1 and TRBJ1-6, with D possibly being TRBD1 (6 bases). With 8 bases removed from V and 10 bases from J, the gap between germline ends came to 18 bases. The CDR3 contains 14 residues. Germline CDR1 and CDR2: MNHNS and SASEGT. The CDR3 spells CASAIGQRRSPLHF. The DNA for the CDR3 is TGTGCCAGCGCCATTGGACAGCGGCGGTCACCCCTCCACTTT.

Only one count was recorded for this clone. The genes are TRBV14 and TRBJ1-2, with unresolved D. V lost 0 bases to trimming and J lost 4 bases, with 15 bases between them. Germline V gene sequence: CDR1 SGHDN, CDR2 FVKESK. This CDR3 is 16 amino acids long. The CDR3 region has the DNA TGTGCCAGCAGCCAAGAGTTAGAGGGCCCCACCTATGGCTACACCTTC. Encoded protein: CASSQELEGPTYGYTF.

The chain employs TRBV5-1 and TRBJ2-7, with D possibly TRBD1 on 5 matching bases. The germline V gene encodes CDR1 SGHRS and CDR2 YFSETQ. This CDR3 region has 12 residues. Trimming cost V 0 bases and J 6 bases, with 7 bases left between them. The CDR3 region has the DNA TGCGCCAGCAGCTTGGGGGGCGTCGAGCAGTACTTC. Encoded protein: CASSLGGVEQYF.

Regarding this clone: Other DNA sequences of this sample code for an identical CDR3. The chain carries TRBV5-1 and TRBJ1-2; 10 bases line up with TRBD1. This CDR3 is 14 amino acids long. The V gene's germline CDR1 is SGHRS and CDR2 YFSETQ. Trimming cost V 0 bases and J 7 bases; bases outside gene matches: 3. CDR3 region: CASSLGGQGVGYTF. DNA for the CDR3: TGCGCCAGCAGCTTGGGTGGACAGGGGGTTGGCTACACCTTC. The variable domain in full, with the rest retrieved from reference TRBV5-1 and TRBJ1-2, is KAGVTQTPRYLIKTRGQQVTLSCSPISGHRSVSWYQQTPGQGLQFLFEYFSETQRNKGNFPGRFSGRQFSNSRSEMNVSTLELGDSALYLCASSLGGQGVGYTFGSGTRLTVV.

The chain is built from TRBV6-6 and TRBJ2-3; 10 positions match TRBD2. Germline CDR1 reads MNHNY; CDR2 reads SVGAGI (reference sequence). This CDR3 spans 15 amino acids. J was trimmed by 4 bases and V by 5 bases; bases with no gene match: 6. CDR3 coding DNA: TGTGCCAGCAGTCCTCTAGCGGGGGCCTCAGATACGCAGTATTTT. Its protein is CASSPLAGASDTQYF.

The rearrangement joins TRBV25-1 to TRBJ1-6, with 9 bases matching TRBD1. J gave up 8 bases and V 7 bases, and 15 bases lay outside the gene matches. This CDR3 is 17 amino acids long. CDR1 is MGHDK and CDR2 is SYGVNS in the germline V gene. This chain's CDR3 is CASTSLIDGTGYSPLHF. In DNA form, the CDR3 reads TGTGCCAGCACTTCCCTCATAGACGGGACAGGGTATTCACCCCTCCACTTT.

This clone was seen only a few times. V usage is TRBV6-1 and J usage is TRBJ1-2, with unresolved D. The CDR3 covers 14 residues. The V gene lost 10 bases and the J gene lost 1 base, with 16 bases spanning the gap. The germline V gene encodes CDR1 MNHNS and CDR2 SASEGT. The CDR3 loop is CATDLREHNYGYTF. In DNA, the CDR3 is TGTGCCACCGACCTTCGGGAACATAACTATGGCTACACCTTC.

V usage is TRBV14 and J usage is TRBJ1-1; 7 nucleotides align to TRBD1. Trimming took 1 base from V and 0 from J; bases not matched to a gene: 5. The CDR3 has 16 residues. Germline V gene lookup returns CDR1 SGHDN and CDR2 FVKESK. The CDR3 DNA sequence: TGTGCCAGCAGCCAAGGTTGGGGGACAGTGAACACTGAAGCTTTCTTT. It yields the protein CASSQGWGTVNTEAFF.

The chain couples TRBV7-2 to TRBJ2-1, with TRBD2 identical over 9 bases. The CDR3 totals 16 residues. The J segment lost 7 bases and the V segment lost 1 base, leaving 8 bases of the junction unmatched. Germline CDR1 SGHTA, CDR2 FQGNSA. CDR3 in DNA: TGTGCCAGCAGCTTAGATGGCGGGGGGGCCCGAAATGAGCAGTTCTTC. Translating gives CASSLDGGGARNEQFF.

The chain combines TRBV7-3 with TRBJ2-3; 12 bases line up with TRBD2. Germline trimming cut 5 bases from V and 5 bases from J; bases unmatched to any gene: 5. CDR1 and CDR2 from the germline V gene are SGHTA and FQGTGA. There are 15 residues in the CDR3. CDR3 loop: CASSRLAGAVDTQYF. DNA for the CDR3: TGTGCCAGCAGCCGACTAGCGGGGGCGGTAGATACGCAGTATTTT. Filled out from reference TRBV7-3 and TRBJ2-3, the complete variable domain reads GAGVSQTPSNKVTEKGKYVELRCDPISGHTALYWYRQSLGQGPEFLIYFQGTGAADDSGLPNDRFFAVRPEGSVSTLKIQRTERGDSAVYLCASSRLAGAVDTQYFGPGTRLTVL.